The rows below give T cell receptor beta chains drawn from one sample of a study of blood T cells in healthy people across ages. TCRdb processed the 5' RACE reads anew with MiXCR; each CDR3 protein has one entry. The sample comprises about 2 million distinct CDR3 sequences, about 50% of which are singletons, and approximately 2.1% rests with the top ten. The sequencing input was blood. The receptor set was obtained from a woman in her thirties or forties in good health. Both conserved end residues are part of each CDR3. A D gene is named only where the DNA matches it firmly. Rows may omit the clone size; those that give it use once, few, many or a size class.

v_gene	d_gene	j_gene	abundance	CDR3aa	CDR3nt
TRBV6-2/TRBV6-3	NA	TRBJ2-7	NA	CASRRQDGYNEQYF	TGTGCCAGCAGACGACAGGACGGATACAATGAGCAGTACTTC
TRBV27	TRBD2	TRBJ2-3	NA	CASRTSGATDTQYF	TGTGCCAGCAGGACTAGCGGGGCCACAGATACGCAGTATTTT
TRBV28	TRBD1	TRBJ2-3	NA	CASSPLDRGWETQYF	TGTGCCAGCAGTCCCTTGGACAGGGGGTGGGAGACGCAGTATTTT
TRBV5-1	NA	TRBJ2-1	NA	CASSLDAGSSYNEQFF	TGCGCCAGCAGCTTGGACGCGGGGAGCTCCTACAATGAGCAGTTCTTC
TRBV7-2	NA	TRBJ2-7	few	CASSSSFHEQYF	TGTGCCAGCAGCTCCAGCTTCCACGAGCAGTACTTC
TRBV7-9	NA	TRBJ1-4	NA	CASTGRRVNEKLFF	TGTGCCAGCACCGGAAGGAGGGTAAATGAAAAACTGTTTTTT
TRBV7-9	NA	TRBJ2-3	once	CASSSPQGTDTQYF	TGTGCCAGCAGCTCGCCACAGGGCACAGATACGCAGTATTTT
TRBV28	TRBD1	TRBJ2-5	NA	CASSSRQGVFQETQYF	TGTGCCAGCAGTTCACGACAGGGAGTGTTCCAAGAGACCCAGTACTTC
TRBV7-2	TRBD1	TRBJ2-7	few	CASSLPRDRGSIRTYEQYF	TGTGCCAGCAGCTTGCCCCGGGACAGGGGGTCGATAAGAACCTACGAGCAGTACTTC
TRBV7-3	TRBD1	TRBJ1-6	few	CASSSTSRGRNSPLHF	TGTGCCAGCAGCTCCACCTCCAGGGGGCGTAATTCACCCCTCCACTTT
TRBV20-1	TRBD1	TRBJ1-1	NA	CSANEGQFTEAFF	TGCAGTGCAAATGAGGGACAGTTCACTGAAGCTTTCTTT
TRBV28	TRBD1	TRBJ1-5	NA	CASSHRDRDQPQHF	TGTGCCAGCAGTCACCGGGACAGAGATCAGCCCCAGCATTTT
TRBV12-5	NA	TRBJ2-5	few	CASGPEGGQETQYF	TGTGCTAGTGGTCCGGAGGGGGGCCAAGAGACCCAGTACTTC
TRBV5-5	NA	TRBJ2-3	few	CASSFLRNSRRTDTQYF	TGTGCCAGCAGCTTTCTGCGGAACTCACGACGCACAGATACGCAGTATTTT
TRBV25-1	TRBD1	TRBJ1-2	NA	CASRGTGSGYTF	TGTGCCAGCAGAGGGACAGGCTCTGGCTACACCTTC
TRBV6-1	NA	TRBJ1-2	NA	CASSFERGFSGYTF	TGTGCCAGCAGTTTTGAGAGGGGGTTTTCTGGCTACACCTTC
TRBV4-2	TRBD2	TRBJ2-5	few	CASSQGSGGLQETQYF	TGTGCCAGCAGCCAAGGTAGCGGGGGGCTCCAAGAGACCCAGTACTTC
TRBV14	TRBD2	TRBJ2-7	NA	CASSQGLAEQYF	TGTGCCAGCAGCCAAGGACTAGCCGAGCAGTACTTC
TRBV7-3	NA	TRBJ1-1	NA	CASSLERISTGEAFF	TGTGCCAGCAGCTTAGAACGGATAAGTACGGGTGAAGCTTTCTTT
TRBV20-1	TRBD2	TRBJ2-1	NA	CSAILAGGTNEQFF	TGCAGTGCGATACTAGCGGGGGGTACAAATGAGCAGTTCTTC
TRBV11-1	NA	TRBJ1-4	NA	CASSFRSGATNEKLFF	TGTGCCAGCAGCTTTCGTTCCGGAGCAACTAATGAAAAACTGTTTTTT
TRBV7-9	TRBD2	TRBJ2-5	NA	CASSEASGRETQYF	TGTGCCAGCAGCGAGGCTAGCGGGAGGGAGACCCAGTACTTC
TRBV5-6	NA	TRBJ2-6	few	CASSFWGGSVSGANVLTF	TGTGCCAGCAGCTTTTGGGGGGGCAGTGTCTCTGGGGCCAACGTCCTGACTTTC
TRBV20-1	NA	TRBJ2-1	NA	CSARASVRRTVGEQFF	TGCAGTGCTAGAGCTTCAGTGAGACGGACGGTGGGTGAGCAGTTCTTC
TRBV6-5	NA	TRBJ2-7	few	CASSSNRDLHEQYF	TGTGCCAGCAGTTCAAACAGGGATCTCCACGAGCAGTACTTC
TRBV6-1	NA	TRBJ2-3	NA	CASSVTGLSSTDTQYF	TGTGCCAGCAGTGTCACAGGTCTATCTAGCACAGATACGCAGTATTTT